This is a list of T cell receptor beta chains from one sample in a study of T cells in Graves' hyperthyroidism and ophthalmopathy. Using its own MiXCR run on the multiplex PCR reads, TCRdb lists one record per CDR3 protein. Among 550,000 to 600,000 distinct CDR3 sequences, approximately 16% were seen once, and the ten largest hold 15% to 20%. Sequencing input: blood. Receptors originate from a woman aged 18-29 years with Graves' hyperthyroidism. Each CDR3 is given with its conserved first and last residue. Each record gives: CDR3 protein, J gene, clone size, D gene, V gene, CDR3 length. A D gene is named only where the DNA matches it firmly. Part of the rows lack a size; the others show once, few, many or a class for expanded clones.

CSAREVTETQYF	TRBJ2-5	many	NA	TRBV20-1	12
CASSTLRRGEQFF	TRBJ2-1	few	NA	TRBV19	13
CATSGRGTSGEQFF	TRBJ2-1	NA	TRBD2	TRBV24-1	14
CASRQGASYGYTF	TRBJ1-2	NA	TRBD1	TRBV25-1	13
CSANKREVGTDTQYF	TRBJ2-3	many	TRBD2	TRBV20-1	15
CASSYSKASGRVAQYF	TRBJ2-5	many	TRBD2	TRBV6-5	16
CATSSGRSSGNTIYF	TRBJ1-3	NA	NA	TRBV15	15
CASSFRTVGPYEQYF	TRBJ2-7	many	NA	TRBV28	15
CASSQGDRTQETQYF	TRBJ2-5	NA	TRBD1	TRBV4-1	15
CASSVWDENTEAFF	TRBJ1-1	many	NA	TRBV9	14
CASSQSSGGMNTEAFF	TRBJ1-1	few	NA	TRBV5-1	16
CASSLVSDATNEKLFF	TRBJ1-4	NA	NA	TRBV7-9	16
CASTGLPGQPQHF	TRBJ1-5	once	NA	TRBV27	13
CAWSVPGRGAYEQYF	TRBJ2-7	NA	NA	TRBV30	15
CSATPLAGGHNEQFF	TRBJ2-1	few	TRBD2	TRBV20-1	15